A single sample is the source of the 10 T cell receptor beta chains below, sequenced in a study of T cell clonotyping in hematopoietic cell transplantation. The data were produced by immunoSEQ multiplex PCR, yet TCRdb's version contains in-frame clones alone and is incomplete. The table shows fewer than 15,000 clones, with roughly 83% occurring only once. This sample's time point: recipient sample about 28 days before transplant, after cytoreduction. This material consisted of peripheral blood mononuclear cells, taken before stem cell transplant. These receptors originate from a man in his 60s with acute myeloid leukemia. Some clones in this sample may be carry-over from other donors' samples.

The V and J genes are TRBV6-6 and TRBJ2-1, with 8 positions matching TRBD2. CDR1 and CDR2 from the germline V gene are MNHNY and SVGAGI (reference sequence). Trimming took 2 bases from V and 2 from J; bases not matched to a gene: 2. The length of the CDR3 is 15 residues. The CDR3 DNA is TGTGCCAGCAGTTACGACGGGGGGGCCTACAATGAGCAGTTCTTC. Translation: CASSYDGGAYNEQFF.

V usage is TRBV19 and J usage is TRBJ2-5, with D possibly TRBD1 on 6 matching bases. Germline V CDR1 and CDR2: LNHDA, SQIVND (reference sequence). The germline V and J ends were trimmed by 8 bases and 2 bases, with 15 bases remaining between them. CDR3 length equals 14 residues. DNA for the CDR3: TGTGCCAGTGGCAGGGGTAAGGTGCAAGAGACCCAGTACTTC. It specifies CASGRGKVQETQYF.

The chain links TRBV10-3 to TRBJ1-3; D is undetermined. V was trimmed by 7 bases and J by 4 bases, leaving 5 bases between them. This CDR3 spans 11 amino acids. Germline-derived CDR1 and CDR2 are ENHRY and SYGVKD. The CDR3 sequence is CAITQGNTIYF. The CDR3 DNA reads TGTGCCATCACTCAGGGAAACACCATATATTTT.

This clone was observed a single time. The chain couples TRBV7-6 to TRBJ2-2, with D possibly matching TRBD2 (5 bases). Germline-derived CDR1 and CDR2 are SGHVS and FNYEAQ. The CDR3 has 17 residues. Trimming cost V 0 bases and J 4 bases, with 15 bases left between them. Written as DNA, the CDR3 is TGTGCCAGCAGCTTAGCACAGATAGATCGGGGCACCGGGGAGCTGTTTTTT. It codes for CASSLAQIDRGTGELFF.

The V gene is TRBV2, the J gene TRBJ1-2; 7 bases are a match to TRBD1. V trimming: 4 bases; J trimming: 7 bases; junction bases outside the gene matches: 9. The CDR3 extends over 14 amino acids. Germline CDR1 SNHLY, CDR2 FYNNEI. The CDR3 protein is CASSGQGDISGYTF. CDR3 bases: TGTGCCAGCAGTGGGCAGGGGGATATTAGTGGCTACACCTTC. Using reference TRBV2 and TRBJ1-2 for the parts outside the CDR3, the full variable domain is EPEVTQTPSHQVTQMGQEVILRCVPISNHLYFYWYRQILGQKVEFLVSFYNNEISEKSEIFDDQFSVERPDGSNFTLKIRSTKLEDSAMYFCASSGQGDISGYTFGSGTRLTVV.

This clone turned up a few times. The chain is built from TRBV7-2 and TRBJ1-5, with a weak D call TRBD1 (5 bases). CDR1 SGHTA and CDR2 FQGNSA come from the germline V gene. V shed 1 base and J shed 4 bases, with 11 bases lying between them. The CDR3 extends over 15 amino acids. The CDR3 region has the DNA TGTGCCAGCAGCTTAGGAGGGGCCAGAAATCAGCCCCAGCATTTT. Amino acid sequence: CASSLGGARNQPQHF.

V and J are TRBV6-6 and TRBJ1-4; no definite D call. The CDR3 is made up of 12 amino acids. Per germline, CDR1 MNHNY and CDR2 SVGAGI (reference sequence). Trimming pared 8 bases from V and 0 bases from J, leaving 4 bases between. The CDR3, as DNA: TGTGCCAGCGGTGCAACTAATGAAAAACTGTTTTTT. Encoded protein: CASGATNEKLFF.

The chain is built from TRBV4-2 and TRBJ1-3; unclear D gene. The CDR3 spans 16 residues. CDR1 and CDR2 (germline): LGHNA, YNFKEQ. Trimming stripped 0 bases from V and 0 bases from J, with 9 bases between. The CDR3, as DNA: TGTGCCAGCAGCCAAGAAGGTGGGCTCTCTGGAAACACCATATATTTT. Protein product: CASSQEGGLSGNTIYF.

The chain has TRBV6-1 and TRBJ2-3; 9 bases are a match to TRBD2. J lost 3 bases, V lost 2 bases, and 3 bases had no gene match. The CDR3 runs 15 residues. Germline CDR1 and CDR2: MNHNS and SASEGT. The chain's CDR3 is CASSELAGLTDTQYF. The CDR3 nucleotides are TGTGCCAGCAGTGAACTAGCGGGGTTGACAGATACGCAGTATTTT.

V gene TRBV6-5 combines with J gene TRBJ2-7; a possible D gene is TRBD2 (6 bases). The CDR3 is made up of 13 amino acids. Germline CDR1 reads MNHEY; CDR2 reads SVGAGI. Trimming took off 4 bases at V and 7 bases at J, with 14 bases between the two ends. As DNA, the CDR3 is TGTGCCAGCAGTTCCCGGGGGTTGGGAGAGCAGTACTTC. Its translation is CASSSRGLGEQYF.